The T cell receptor (beta chain) described here comes from a study of T cell changes during pregnancy in multiple sclerosis. The CDR3 covers 14 residues. Germline assignment: CDR1 MNHNS and CDR2 SASEGT. The V end lost 4 bases, the J end lost 7 bases, and 14 bases lay between the germline ends. Profiled with immunoSEQ multiplex PCR; TCRdb holds only in-frame clones, not every one. The sample contains some 48,000 clones, approximately 96% of which appear only once. The sample consisted of peripheral blood, taken in the second trimester of pregnancy. The V call is TRBV6-1, the J call TRBJ2-1, with D perhaps matching TRBD2 (6 bases). The sequence was obtained from a female donor with multiple sclerosis, enrolled in a pregnancy study. This CDR3 is CASSALGGTNEQFF. The CDR3 DNA follows: TGTGCCAGCAGTGCTTTGGGGGGTACTAATGAGCAGTTCTTC.